This TCR beta chain was captured in a study of T-cell reconstitution after alpha-beta-depleted transplantation in children. Construction of the TCRbeta library involved unique molecular identifiers. TCRdb processed the PCR reads anew with MiXCR; each CDR3 protein has one entry. The sample has some 340,000 distinct CDR3 sequences; about 9.4% are singletons. Germline V lookup: CDR1 MNHEY, CDR2 SMNVEV (reference sequence). The germline V and J ends were trimmed by 4 bases and 7 bases, with 13 bases remaining between them. There are 13 residues in the CDR3. The origin of this receptor is a human donor who donated a stem cell graft to a child with acute lymphoblastic leukemia. The rearrangement joins TRBV27 to TRBJ1-1; a weak D match, TRBD1 (5 bases). Sequencing used PBMCs from the stem cell graft donor, obtained from the stem cell graft. DNA of the CDR3: TGTGCCAGCAGTTGGACATTCCTAAGTGAAGCTTTCTTT. It encodes CASSWTFLSEAFF.